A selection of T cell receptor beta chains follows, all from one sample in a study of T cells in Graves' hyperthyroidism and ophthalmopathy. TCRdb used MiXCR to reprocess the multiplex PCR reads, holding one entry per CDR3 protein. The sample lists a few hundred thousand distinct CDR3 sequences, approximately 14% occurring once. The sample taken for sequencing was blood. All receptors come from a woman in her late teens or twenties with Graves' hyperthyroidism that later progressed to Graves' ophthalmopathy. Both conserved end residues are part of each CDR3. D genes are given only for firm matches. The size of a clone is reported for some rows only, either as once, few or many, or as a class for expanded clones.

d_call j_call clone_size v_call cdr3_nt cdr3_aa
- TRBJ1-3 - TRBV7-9 TGTGCCAGCGGTCGGAATACAGAACACGGAAACACCATATATTTT CASGRNTEHGNTIYF
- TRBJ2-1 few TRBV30 TGTGCCTGGAGTGTAGTGGTAGCGTGGGGGATGTATGAGCAGTTCTTC CAWSVVVAWGMYEQFF
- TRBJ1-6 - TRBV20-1 TGCAGTGCCCGCGCAGGGAACAATTCACCCCTCCACTTT CSARAGNNSPLHF
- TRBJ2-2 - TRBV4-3 TGCGCCAGCAGCCAAGAAATCGACACCTCTAGCGTGGCCGGGGAGCTGTTTTTT CASSQEIDTSSVAGELFF
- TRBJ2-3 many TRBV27 TGTGCCAGCGGCTTAACAGATACGCAGTATTTT CASGLTDTQYF
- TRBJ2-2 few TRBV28 TGTGCCAGCAGTAGCCCCGGGGCGTTCACCGGGGAGCTGTTTTTT CASSSPGAFTGELFF
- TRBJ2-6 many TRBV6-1 TGTGCCAGCAGTGAAGACAACTCTGGGGCCAACGTCCTGACTTTC CASSEDNSGANVLTF
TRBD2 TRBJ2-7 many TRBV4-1 TGCGCCAGCAGCCAAGCGGGAGGCCAGGGCTACGAGCAGTACTTC CASSQAGGQGYEQYF
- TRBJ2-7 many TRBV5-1 TGCGCCAGCAGCTTGGGTCAGGCAAGCTCCTACGAGCAGTACTTC CASSLGQASSYEQYF
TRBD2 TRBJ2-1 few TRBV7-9 TGTGCCAGCAGCTTAGCCGGGTCGGCTAGCGGGTTTTCCGCTTACAATGAGCAGTTCTTC CASSLAGSASGFSAYNEQFF
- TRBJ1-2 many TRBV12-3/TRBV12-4 TGTGCCAGCATCGCAAACCTAGGGGCTGACTACACCTTC CASIANLGADYTF
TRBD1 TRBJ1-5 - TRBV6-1 TGTGCCAGCAGCCCCCGGGGACAGGGGGCGAACAATCAGCCCCAGCATTTT CASSPRGQGANNQPQHF
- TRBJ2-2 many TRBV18 TGTGCCAGCTCACCACCTAGCAGGGCCGGGGAGCTGTTTTTT CASSPPSRAGELFF
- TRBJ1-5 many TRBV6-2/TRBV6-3 TGTGCCAGCAGTTACCCCCACACTTCGACGCCCCAGCATTTT CASSYPHTSTPQHF
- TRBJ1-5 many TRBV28 TGTGCCAGCAGCTCAACAGGGTACGGCAATCAGCCCCAGCATTTT CASSSTGYGNQPQHF
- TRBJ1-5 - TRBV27 TGTGCCAGCAGTTCTGGCAGGGGTTTGAGGAGCAATCAGCCCCAGCATTTT CASSSGRGLRSNQPQHF
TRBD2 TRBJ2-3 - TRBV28 TGTGCCAGCAGCGCCCCCCCGCTAGCGGGAGATGCAGATACGCAGTATTTT CASSAPPLAGDADTQYF
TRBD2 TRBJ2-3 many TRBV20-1 TGCAGTGCTAGAAGCAGGACTAGCGGGAGGTCAGATACGCAGTATTTT CSARSRTSGRSDTQYF
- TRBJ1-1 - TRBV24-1 TGTGCCACCAGGGGACAGAACACTGAAGCTTTCTTT CATRGQNTEAFF
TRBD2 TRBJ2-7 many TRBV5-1 TGCGCCAGCAGCTTGGCCGGTCGCCTAGCGGGAGGCCCCCACTACGAGCAGTACTTC CASSLAGRLAGGPHYEQYF